The entry that follows covers one TCR beta chain sequence. Its antigen remains unidentified. Base qualities are not provided; no much larger clone lies one nucleotide away. The CDR3 regions of human TCRbeta chains were subjected to immunosequencing. In the paper's pipeline: Repertoire TCRs were matched against a reference library of SARS-CoV-2-specific TCRs generated with the MIRA antigen-specificity platform. Breadth was defined as the fraction of unique TCRs that were SARS-CoV-2-associated. Depth was defined as the fraction of total T cells that were SARS-CoV-2-associated. Using the MIRA data, each spike-specific TCR was mapped to the spike region that the TCR reacts to and placed in a CD4 or CD8 class. Log10-transformed breadth and depth values were compared by one-way ANOVA with Sidak's multiple comparisons tests. What TCRdb holds here is the immuneACCESS table cut down to in-frame rearrangements. Part of the clones is not present; checked against another copy, under half of the missing clones reflect an unresolved V gene, and the others are unexplained. V and J calls and clone size follow that table, whereas D and trimming were derived from the DNA. The sample table contains about 31,000 clones; only one count was recorded for around 89% of them. The ten biggest clones cover approximately 14% of the sample.

This sample was included in a study of T cell responses to AZD1222 COVID-19 vaccine listed by TCRdb under 2021. At the level of the whole study: TCR sequencing covered 230 to 250 trial participants: about 210 given two doses of AZD1222 and some 25 given two doses of MenACWY control vaccine. Trial participants were enrolled by age into 18-55, 56-69 and 70-plus year subgroups, with roughly 160, 29 and 62 TCR-sequenced participants respectively.

Overall results and qualifications from the work: Conclusions about previously exposed vaccinees were limited because only six AZD1222 recipients were SARS-CoV-2 seropositive at baseline. Vaccine-associated CD4 TCRs spanned the whole spike protein, with dominant responses in regions 160-218 and 743-854. Reportedly, almost half of the unique spike-specific TCRs recognized epitopes lying outside the regions that are mutated in the B.1.351 and B.1.1.7 variants. Because no day 14 peak-response samples were available, repertoires were characterized only after the peak T cell response. Participants were mostly white British and included more females than males, and it was suggested by the authors that clonal diversity may have been underestimated. After two AZD1222 doses, both the breadth and the depth of spike-specific TCRs were significantly higher than at day 0 and than in MenACWY recipients. The 56-69-year group was small, and its depth increase did not reach significance, likely because of low power.

Per the publication, the time point label means: about 28 days (+/-7) after the second vaccine dose. AZD1222 recipients given second doses at about 4 weeks or at about 12 weeks were pooled, since spike-specific TCR depth and breadth were not found to differ between the two schedules. The vaccinee samples were drawn from two UK trials, COV001 and COV002, one of which was a single-blind randomized controlled phase 2/3 trial testing AZD1222 (ChAdOx1 nCoV-19) in healthy adults. For TCRbeta chain sequencing, PBMC samples were collected from trial participants at day 0 and at day 28 after the second dose. A distance of 10 bases separates the germline ends of V and J, which lose 8 bases and 2 bases respectively. The cysteine opens and the phenylalanine closes a CDR3 of 12 amino acids. Kept here is only the CDR3 DNA, which spans 36 bases and is read in frame from base 1. The CDR1 and CDR2 encoded by the germline V gene are SGDLS and YYNGEE.

The sequence links TRBV9 to TRBJ1-2; TRBD1 could be the D gene, as 5 bases match. The sequencing here drew on peripheral blood, taken 28 days after the second AZD1222 dose. The clonotype comes from an adult who received the AZD1222 COVID-19 vaccine. CDR3 sequence: CASFGANYGYTF. The nucleotide sequence is given as TGTGCCAGTTTCGGGGCCAACTATGGCTACACCTTC.